This T cell receptor (beta chain) came from a study of blood T cells in healthy people across ages. Overall study findings and caveats: The fall in TCR beta diversity per million T cells was roughly linear with age.

Concerning this clonotype: What it recognizes is unknown.

Sample-barcoded 5' priming and a J-beta primer mix drove a second PCR of roughly 7 to 11 cycles. TCRdb ran MiXCR on the 5' RACE reads and lists one entry per CDR3 protein. The sample lists some 710,000 distinct CDR3 sequences; around half were seen once. Every donor gave 7.5 to 10 milliliters of peripheral blood. The CDR3 has 17 amino acids. Germline V gives CDR1 SGHTA, CDR2 FQGNSA. The germline V and J ends were trimmed by 2 bases and 4 bases, with 21 bases remaining between them. The TCR was taken from an elderly man in good health. The source material was blood. This chain uses TRBV7-2 with TRBJ2-7; D is possibly TRBD1 or TRBD2 (5 bases each). CDR3 nucleotide sequence: TGTGCCAGCAGCTTAAATCACGCGACACGGGGCCATTACGAGCAGTACTTC. It is translated as CASSLNHATRGHYEQYF. Full variable domain (remainder filled in from reference TRBV7-2 and TRBJ2-7): GAGVSQSPSNKVTEKGKDVELRCDPISGHTALYWYRQSLGQGLEFLIYFQGNSAPDKSGLPSDRFSAERTGGSVSTLTIQRTQQEDSAVYLCASSLNHATRGHYEQYFGPGTRLTVT.